This TCR beta chain stems from a study of blood T cell repertoires in COVID-19. Trimming cost V 2 bases and J 7 bases, with 12 bases left between them. Germline CDR1 and CDR2: SGDLS and YYNGEE. This CDR3 region has 13 residues. Authors' processing steps: Using reference gene primer amplification, nucleated cell counts were estimated. Data came from immunoSEQ multiplex PCR; TCRdb stores just in-frame clones and leaves some out. The V and J calls and clone size are taken from that table; D and trimming were inferred from the DNA. The table records 150,000 to 200,000 clones, 80% to 90% of them present only once.

The source is a woman aged 18 to 35 who had recovered from COVID-19. This sequence joins TRBV9 and TRBJ2-5; D is perhaps TRBD2 (6 bases). The sample consisted of peripheral blood. CDR3 in amino acids: CASSVGRVGTQYF. The CDR3 DNA sequence: TGTGCCAGCAGCGTCGGGAGAGTAGGGACCCAGTACTTC.